This T cell receptor beta chain was sequenced during a study of blood T cell repertoires in COVID-19. Turning to the study itself: COVID-19 samples collected from the United States, Italy and Spain covered acute and convalescent phases. In each case, the material was cDNA or gDNA derived from T cells, B-cell-depleted T cells, or PBMCs.

Source study methods: For nucleated cells, counts were estimated from reference gene primer amplification. Data came from immunoSEQ multiplex PCR; TCRdb stores just in-frame clones and leaves some out. Clone size and the V and J calls come from that table; the DNA yielded D and trimming. The sample gives roughly 330,000 clones, roughly 90% of which show up once; 4% is in the top ten. V lost 6 bases and J 2 bases, leaving 10 bases between the germline ends. CDR1 MDHEN and CDR2 SYDVKM come from the germline V gene. The CDR3 has 14 amino acids. The sample consisted of peripheral blood. This chain uses TRBV28 with TRBJ2-2, with a possible D match to TRBD2 (6 bases). The sequence was collected from a woman between 45 and 65 years old with active or convalescent COVID-19. The DNA for the CDR3 is TGTGCCAGCAGGCGGGACCTCAACACCGGGGAGCTGTTTTTT. Translated, it gives CASRRDLNTGELFF.